This TCR beta chain was captured by sequencing in a study of T cell changes during pregnancy in multiple sclerosis. The CDR3 has 17 amino acids. V gave up 1 base and J gave up 2 bases; unmatched junction bases: 4. The V gene's germline CDR1 is LGHNT and CDR2 FRNRAP. Produced via immunoSEQ multiplex PCR; TCRdb's table is partial and in-frame only. The repertoire holds fewer than 20,000 clones, with around 89% as singletons. The sample here was CD4+ T cells from peripheral blood mononuclear cells, taken in the first trimester of pregnancy. This receptor was obtained from a female donor in good health, enrolled as a control in a pregnancy study. This rearrangement joins TRBV12-5 to TRBJ2-7; 14 nucleotides match TRBD2. CDR3 sequence (DNA): TGTGCTAGTGGTTTGGATCCGACTAGCGGGGGGGCCTACGAGCAGTACTTC. It encodes CASGLDPTSGGAYEQYF.